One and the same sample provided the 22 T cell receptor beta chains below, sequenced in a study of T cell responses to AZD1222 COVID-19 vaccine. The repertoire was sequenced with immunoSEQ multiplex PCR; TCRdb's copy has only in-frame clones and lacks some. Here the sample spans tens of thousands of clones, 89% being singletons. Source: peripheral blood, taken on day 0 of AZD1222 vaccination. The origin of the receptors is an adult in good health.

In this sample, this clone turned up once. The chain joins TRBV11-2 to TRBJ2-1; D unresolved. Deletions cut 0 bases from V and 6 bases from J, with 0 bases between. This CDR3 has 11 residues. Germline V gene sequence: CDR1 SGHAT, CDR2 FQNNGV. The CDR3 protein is CASSLDNEQFF. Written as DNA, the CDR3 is TGTGCCAGCAGCTTAGACAATGAGCAGTTCTTC.

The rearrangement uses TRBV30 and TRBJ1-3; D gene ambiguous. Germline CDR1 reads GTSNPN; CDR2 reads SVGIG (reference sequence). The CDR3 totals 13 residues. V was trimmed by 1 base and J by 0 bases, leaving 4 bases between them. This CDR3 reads CAWSGSSGNTIYF. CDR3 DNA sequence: TGTGCCTGGAGTGGCAGCTCTGGAAACACCATATATTTT.

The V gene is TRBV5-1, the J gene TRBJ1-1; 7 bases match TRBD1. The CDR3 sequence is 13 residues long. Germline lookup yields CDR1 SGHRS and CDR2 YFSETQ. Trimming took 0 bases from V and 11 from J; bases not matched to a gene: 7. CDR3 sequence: CASSLGQGVLAFF. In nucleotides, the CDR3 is TGCGCCAGCAGCTTGGGACAGGGTGTTTTGGCTTTCTTT.

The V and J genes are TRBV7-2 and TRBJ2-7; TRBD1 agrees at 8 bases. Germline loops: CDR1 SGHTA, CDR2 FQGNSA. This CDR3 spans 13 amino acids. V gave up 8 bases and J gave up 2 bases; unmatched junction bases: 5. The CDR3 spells CASAGGFAYEQYF. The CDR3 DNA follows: TGTGCCAGCGCAGGGGGCTTCGCCTACGAGCAGTACTTC.

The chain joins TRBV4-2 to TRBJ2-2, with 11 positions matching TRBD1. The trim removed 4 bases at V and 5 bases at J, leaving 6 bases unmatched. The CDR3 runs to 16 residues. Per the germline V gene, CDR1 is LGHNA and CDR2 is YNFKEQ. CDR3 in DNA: TGTGCCAGCAGCCTCGTGGGACAGGGGGTTACCGGGGAGCTGTTTTTT. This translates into CASSLVGQGVTGELFF.

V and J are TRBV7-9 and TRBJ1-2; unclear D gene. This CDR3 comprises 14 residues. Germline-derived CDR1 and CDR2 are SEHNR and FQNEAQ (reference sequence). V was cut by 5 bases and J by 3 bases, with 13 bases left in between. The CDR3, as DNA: TGTGCCAGCAGCCCCCGACTGGTAGACTATGGCTACACCTTC. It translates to CASSPRLVDYGYTF.

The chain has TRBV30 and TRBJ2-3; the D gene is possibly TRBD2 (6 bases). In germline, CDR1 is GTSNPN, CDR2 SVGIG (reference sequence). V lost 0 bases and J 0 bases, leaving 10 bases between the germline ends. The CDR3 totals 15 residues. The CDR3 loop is CAWSVGGTSTDTQYF. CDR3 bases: TGTGCCTGGAGTGTTGGGGGGACTAGCACAGATACGCAGTATTTT. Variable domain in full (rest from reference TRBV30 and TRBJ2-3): SQTIHQWPATLVQPVGSPLSLECTVEGTSNPNLYWYRQAAGRGLQLLFYSVGIGQISSEVPQNLSASRPQDRQFILSSKKLLLSDSGFYLCAWSVGGTSTDTQYFGPGTRLTVL.

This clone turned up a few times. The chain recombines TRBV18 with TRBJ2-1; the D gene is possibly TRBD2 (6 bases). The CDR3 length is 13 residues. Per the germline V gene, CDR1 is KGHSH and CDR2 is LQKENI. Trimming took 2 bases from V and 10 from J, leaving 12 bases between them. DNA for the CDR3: TGTGCCAGCTCACCAGATCCTAGCGTGGAGCAGTTCTTC. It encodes CASSPDPSVEQFF.

Here the CDR3 DNA reads TGTGCCAGCAGTCTGGGAACGTCCTACAATGAGCAGTTCTTC. It specifies CASSLGTSYNEQFF. This sequence joins TRBV7-6 and TRBJ2-1; D is unclear. Germline V gene lookup returns CDR1 SGHVS and CDR2 FNYEAQ. With 6 bases removed from V and 1 base from J, the gap between germline ends came to 10 bases. The CDR3 loop spans 14 amino acids. The complete variable domain, with remaining parts taken from reference TRBV7-6 and TRBJ2-1, reads GAGVSQSPRYKVTKRGQDVALRCDPISGHVSLYWYRQALGQGPEFLTYFNYEAQQDKSGLPNDRFSAERPEGSISTLTIQRTEQRDSAMYRCASSLGTSYNEQFFGPGTRLTVL.

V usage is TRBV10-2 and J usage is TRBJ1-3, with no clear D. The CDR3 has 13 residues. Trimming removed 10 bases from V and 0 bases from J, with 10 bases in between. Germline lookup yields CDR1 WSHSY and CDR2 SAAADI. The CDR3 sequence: CATTWDSGNTIYF. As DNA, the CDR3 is TGCGCCACCACTTGGGACTCTGGAAACACCATATATTTT.

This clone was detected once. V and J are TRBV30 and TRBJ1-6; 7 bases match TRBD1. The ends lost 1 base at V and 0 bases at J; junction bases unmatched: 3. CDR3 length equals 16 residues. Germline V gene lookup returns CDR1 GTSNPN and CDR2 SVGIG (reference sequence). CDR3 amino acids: CAWSGDSSSYNSPLHF. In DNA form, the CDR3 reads TGTGCCTGGAGTGGGGACAGTAGCTCCTATAATTCACCCCTCCACTTT. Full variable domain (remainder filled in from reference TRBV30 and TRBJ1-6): SQTIHQWPATLVQPVGSPLSLECTVEGTSNPNLYWYRQAAGRGLQLLFYSVGIGQISSEVPQNLSASRPQDRQFILSSKKLLLSDSGFYLCAWSGDSSSYNSPLHFGNGTRLTVT.

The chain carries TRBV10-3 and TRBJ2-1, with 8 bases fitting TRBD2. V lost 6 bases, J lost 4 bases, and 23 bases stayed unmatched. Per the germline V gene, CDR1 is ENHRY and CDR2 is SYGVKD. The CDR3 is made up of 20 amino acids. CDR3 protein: CAISHGGVLADMNGYNEQFF. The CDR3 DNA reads TGTGCCATCAGCCACGGGGGAGTACTAGCGGACATGAACGGGTACAATGAGCAGTTCTTC.

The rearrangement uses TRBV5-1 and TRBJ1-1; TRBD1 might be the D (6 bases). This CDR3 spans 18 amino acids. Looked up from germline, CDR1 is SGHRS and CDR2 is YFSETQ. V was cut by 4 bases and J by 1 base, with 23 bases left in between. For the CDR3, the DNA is TGCGCCAGCAGCCAGACTGCGACAGGCCTAGGGGGGAACACTGAAGCTTTCTTT. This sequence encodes CASSQTATGLGGNTEAFF.

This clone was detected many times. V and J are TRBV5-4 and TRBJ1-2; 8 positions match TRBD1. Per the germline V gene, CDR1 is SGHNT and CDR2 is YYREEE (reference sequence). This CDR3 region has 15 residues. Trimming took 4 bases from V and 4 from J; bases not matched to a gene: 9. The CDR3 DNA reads TGTGCCAGCAGCGAGGGGCAGGGGGCGGTCTATGGCTACACCTTC. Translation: CASSEGQGAVYGYTF.

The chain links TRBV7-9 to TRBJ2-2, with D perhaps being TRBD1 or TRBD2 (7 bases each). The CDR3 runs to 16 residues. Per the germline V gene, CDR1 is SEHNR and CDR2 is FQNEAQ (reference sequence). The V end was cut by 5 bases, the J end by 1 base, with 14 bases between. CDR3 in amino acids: CASSPGGDKNTGELFF. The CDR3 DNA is TGTGCCAGCAGCCCAGGGGGGGACAAGAACACCGGGGAGCTGTTTTTT.

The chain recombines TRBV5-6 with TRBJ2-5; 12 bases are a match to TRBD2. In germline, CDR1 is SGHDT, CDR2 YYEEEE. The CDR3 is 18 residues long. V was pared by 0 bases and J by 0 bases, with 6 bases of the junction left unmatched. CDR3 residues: CASSLAGTSGLNQETQYF. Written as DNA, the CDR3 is TGTGCCAGCAGCTTGGCCGGGACTAGCGGGCTAAACCAAGAGACCCAGTACTTC.

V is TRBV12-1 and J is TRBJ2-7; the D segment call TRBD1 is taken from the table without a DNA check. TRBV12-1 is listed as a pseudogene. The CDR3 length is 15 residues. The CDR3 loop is CASSFTPGQGYEQYF. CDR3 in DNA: TGTGCCAGCAGCTTTACCCCGGGACAGGGGTACGAGCAGTACTTC.

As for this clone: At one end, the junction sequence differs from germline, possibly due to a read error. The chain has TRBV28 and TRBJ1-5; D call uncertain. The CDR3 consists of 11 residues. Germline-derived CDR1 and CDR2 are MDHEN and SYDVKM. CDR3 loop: CASRRFGVVDF. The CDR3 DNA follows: TGTGCCAGCAGGCGCTTTGGCGTAGTAGATTTT.

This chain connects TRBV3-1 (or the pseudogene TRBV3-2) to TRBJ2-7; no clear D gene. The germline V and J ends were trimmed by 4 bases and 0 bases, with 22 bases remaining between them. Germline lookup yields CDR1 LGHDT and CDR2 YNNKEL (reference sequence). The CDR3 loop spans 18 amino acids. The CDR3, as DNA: TGTGCCAGCAGCCCCCGAGGTATCTCGCGGAGAAGCTCCTACGAGCAGTACTTC. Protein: CASSPRGISRRSSYEQYF.

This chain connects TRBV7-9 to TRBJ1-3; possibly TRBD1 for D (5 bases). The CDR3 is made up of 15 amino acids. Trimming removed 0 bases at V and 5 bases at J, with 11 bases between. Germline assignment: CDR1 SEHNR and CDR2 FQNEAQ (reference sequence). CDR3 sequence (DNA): TGTGCCAGCAGCTTAGCCTTAGGGGTACGAAACACCATATATTTT. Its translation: CASSLALGVRNTIYF.

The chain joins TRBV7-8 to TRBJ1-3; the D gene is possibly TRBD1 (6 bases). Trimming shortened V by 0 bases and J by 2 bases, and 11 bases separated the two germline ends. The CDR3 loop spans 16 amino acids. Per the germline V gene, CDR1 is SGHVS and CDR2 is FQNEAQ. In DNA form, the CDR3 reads TGTGCCAGCAGCTTAGCCAGGGGAACTCCTGGAAACACCATATATTTT. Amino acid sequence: CASSLARGTPGNTIYF.

CDR3 sequence reads: CASSLGQINQPQHF. DNA for the CDR3: TGTGCCAGCAGCCTGGGACAGATAAATCAGCCCCAGCATTTT. The chain joins TRBV5-6 to TRBJ1-5, with 7 nucleotides matching TRBD1. With V trimmed by 4 bases and J by 4 bases, 5 bases remained unmatched. The length of the CDR3 is 14 residues. The germline gives CDR1 SGHDT, CDR2 YYEEEE.